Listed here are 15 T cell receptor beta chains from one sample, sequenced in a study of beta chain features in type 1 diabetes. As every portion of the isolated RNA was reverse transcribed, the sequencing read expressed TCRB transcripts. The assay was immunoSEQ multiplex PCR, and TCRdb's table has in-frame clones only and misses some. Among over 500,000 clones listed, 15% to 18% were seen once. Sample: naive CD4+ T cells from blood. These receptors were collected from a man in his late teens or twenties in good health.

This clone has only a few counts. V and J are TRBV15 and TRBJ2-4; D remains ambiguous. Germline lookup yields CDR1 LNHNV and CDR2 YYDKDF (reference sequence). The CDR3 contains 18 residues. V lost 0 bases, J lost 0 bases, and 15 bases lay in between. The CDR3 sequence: CATSRDYGRYLAKNIQYF. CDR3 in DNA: TGTGCCACCAGCAGAGATTACGGCAGATATCTAGCCAAAAACATTCAGTACTTC.

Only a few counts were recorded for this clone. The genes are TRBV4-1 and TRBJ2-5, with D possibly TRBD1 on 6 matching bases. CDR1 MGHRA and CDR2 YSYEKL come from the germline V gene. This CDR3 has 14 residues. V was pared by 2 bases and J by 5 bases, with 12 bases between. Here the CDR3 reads CASSQTGIRETQYF. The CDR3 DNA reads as TGCGCCAGCAGCCAAACAGGGATCCGGGAGACCCAGTACTTC.

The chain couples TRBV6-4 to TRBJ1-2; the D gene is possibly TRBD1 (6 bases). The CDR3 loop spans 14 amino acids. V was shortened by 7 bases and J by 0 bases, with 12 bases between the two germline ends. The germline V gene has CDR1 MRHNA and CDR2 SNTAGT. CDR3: CASMDSLPNYGYTF. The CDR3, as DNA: TGTGCCAGCATGGACAGCCTTCCTAACTATGGCTACACCTTC.

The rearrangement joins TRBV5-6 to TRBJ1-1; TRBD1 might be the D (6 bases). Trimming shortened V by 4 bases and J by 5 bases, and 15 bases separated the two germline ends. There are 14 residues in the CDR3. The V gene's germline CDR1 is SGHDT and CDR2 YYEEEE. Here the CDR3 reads CASSQGGLLTEAFF. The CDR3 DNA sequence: TGTGCCAGCAGCCAAGGGGGACTGTTAACTGAAGCTTTCTTT.

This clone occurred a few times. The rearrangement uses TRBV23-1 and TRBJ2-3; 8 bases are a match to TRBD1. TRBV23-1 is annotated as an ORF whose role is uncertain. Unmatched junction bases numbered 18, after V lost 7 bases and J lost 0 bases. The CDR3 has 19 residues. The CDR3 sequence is CASKRPRDRKLSSTDTQYF. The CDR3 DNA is TGCGCCAGCAAACGACCCCGGGACAGGAAGCTCTCTAGCACAGATACGCAGTATTTT.

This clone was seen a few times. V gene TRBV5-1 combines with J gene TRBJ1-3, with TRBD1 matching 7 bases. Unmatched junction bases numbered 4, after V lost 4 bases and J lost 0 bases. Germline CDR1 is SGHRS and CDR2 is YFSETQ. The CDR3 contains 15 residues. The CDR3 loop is CASSQDRISGNTIYF. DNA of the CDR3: TGCGCCAGCAGCCAGGACAGGATCTCTGGAAACACCATATATTTT. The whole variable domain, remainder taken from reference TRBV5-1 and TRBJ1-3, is KAGVTQTPRYLIKTRGQQVTLSCSPISGHRSVSWYQQTPGQGLQFLFEYFSETQRNKGNFPGRFSGRQFSNSRSEMNVSTLELGDSALYLCASSQDRISGNTIYFGEGSWLTVV.

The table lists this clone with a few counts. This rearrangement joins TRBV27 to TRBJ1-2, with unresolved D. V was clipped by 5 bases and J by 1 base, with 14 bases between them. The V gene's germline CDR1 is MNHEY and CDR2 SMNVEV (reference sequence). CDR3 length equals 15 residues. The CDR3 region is CASSPEYGHNYGYTF. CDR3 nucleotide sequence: TGTGCCAGCAGTCCCGAGTATGGCCATAACTATGGCTACACCTTC.

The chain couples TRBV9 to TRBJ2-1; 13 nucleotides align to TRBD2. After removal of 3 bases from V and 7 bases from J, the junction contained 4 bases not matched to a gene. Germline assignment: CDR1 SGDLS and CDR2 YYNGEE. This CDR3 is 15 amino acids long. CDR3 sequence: CASSGGLAGVNEQFF. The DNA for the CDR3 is TGTGCCAGCAGCGGAGGACTAGCGGGAGTTAATGAGCAGTTCTTC.

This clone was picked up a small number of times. The DNA for the CDR3 is TGTGCCAGCAGTGACTCGAGCTTGGGGGCGGGCTACACCTTC. Its protein product is CASSDSSLGAGYTF. This sequence joins TRBV6-4 and TRBJ1-2, with a possible D match to TRBD1 (6 bases). Deletions cut 0 bases from V and 8 bases from J, with 13 bases between. The CDR3 is made up of 14 amino acids. CDR1 is MRHNA and CDR2 is SNTAGT in the germline V gene.

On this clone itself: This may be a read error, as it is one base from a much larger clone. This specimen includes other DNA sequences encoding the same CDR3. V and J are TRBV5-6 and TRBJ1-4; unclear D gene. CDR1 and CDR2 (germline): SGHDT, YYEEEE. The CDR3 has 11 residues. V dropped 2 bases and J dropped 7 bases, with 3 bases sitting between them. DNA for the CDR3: TGTGCCAGCAGCTTAGGTGAAAAACTGTTTTTT. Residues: CASSLGEKLFF.

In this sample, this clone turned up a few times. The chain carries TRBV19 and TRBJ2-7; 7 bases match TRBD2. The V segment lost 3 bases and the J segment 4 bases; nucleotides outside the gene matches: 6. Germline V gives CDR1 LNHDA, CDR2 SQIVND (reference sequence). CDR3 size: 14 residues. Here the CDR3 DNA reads TGTGCCAGTAGTATCCTCGGACTAGTTTACGAGCAGTACTTC. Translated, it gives CASSILGLVYEQYF.

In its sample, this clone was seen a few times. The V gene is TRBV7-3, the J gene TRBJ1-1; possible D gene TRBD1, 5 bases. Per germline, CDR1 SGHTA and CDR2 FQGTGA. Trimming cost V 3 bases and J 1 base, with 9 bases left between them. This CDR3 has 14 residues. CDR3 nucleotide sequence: TGTGCCAGCAGCTTGGACACCCAGAACACTGAAGCTTTCTTT. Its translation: CASSLDTQNTEAFF.

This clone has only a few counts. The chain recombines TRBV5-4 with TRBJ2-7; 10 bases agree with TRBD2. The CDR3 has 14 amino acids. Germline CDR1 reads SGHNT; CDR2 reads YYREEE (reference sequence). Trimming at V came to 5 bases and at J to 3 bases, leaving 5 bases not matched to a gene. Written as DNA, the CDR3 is TGTGCCAGCAGGCGTAGCGGGGGGTTCTACGAGCAGTACTTC. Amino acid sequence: CASRRSGGFYEQYF.

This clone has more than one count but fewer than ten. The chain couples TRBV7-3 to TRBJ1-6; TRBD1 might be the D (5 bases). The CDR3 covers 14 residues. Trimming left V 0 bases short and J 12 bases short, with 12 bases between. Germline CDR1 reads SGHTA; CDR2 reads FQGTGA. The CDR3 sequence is CASSLTRGREPLHF. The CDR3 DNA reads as TGTGCCAGCAGCTTAACTCGGGGGAGGGAACCCCTCCACTTT.

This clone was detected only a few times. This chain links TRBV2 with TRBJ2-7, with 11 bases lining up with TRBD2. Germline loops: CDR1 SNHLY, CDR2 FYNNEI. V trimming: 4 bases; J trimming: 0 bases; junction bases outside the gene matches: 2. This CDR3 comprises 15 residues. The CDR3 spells CASSGSGRVSYEQYF. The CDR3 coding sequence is TGTGCCAGCAGTGGTAGCGGGAGGGTCTCCTACGAGCAGTACTTC. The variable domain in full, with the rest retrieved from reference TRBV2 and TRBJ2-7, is EPEVTQTPSHQVTQMGQEVILRCVPISNHLYFYWYRQILGQKVEFLVSFYNNEISEKSEIFDDQFSVERPDGSNFTLKIRSTKLEDSAMYFCASSGSGRVSYEQYFGPGTRLTVT.